These 21 T cell receptor beta chains came from one sample sequenced in a study of T cell responses to AZD1222 COVID-19 vaccine (dated by TCRdb to the early 2020s). Libraries were constructed by the immunoSEQ multiplex PCR assay. TCRdb mirrors the immuneACCESS table, restricted to in-frame sequences. Some clones are absent from its copies; in checked studies, under half trace to an unresolved V gene, and the reason for the others is unknown. The sample table contains under 110,000 clones; only one count was recorded for about 90% of them. The ten largest clones take up about 15% of the sample. In light of the paper, this sample's time point label describes: baseline before first vaccination. Sample: peripheral blood, taken on day 0 of AZD1222 vaccination. The receptors derive from an adult in good health.

Comment on this clone: At one end the junction does not follow the germline gene, possibly because of a read error. V is TRBV9 and J is TRBJ2-5; possibly TRBD1 for D (6 bases). The CDR3 spans 13 residues. Germline V CDR1 and CDR2: SGDLS, YYNGEE. CDR3 DNA sequence: TGTGCCAGCAGCGCCTCAGGACAGTTAAATCGACACTTC. It yields the protein CASSASGQLNRHF.

The chain couples TRBV7-2 to TRBJ1-5; D not certain. Germline-derived CDR1 and CDR2 are SGHTA and FQGNSA. Trimming took off 5 bases at V and 9 bases at J, with 11 bases between the two ends. CDR3 length: 12 residues. The CDR3 here is CASSSVPGPQHF. In DNA, the CDR3 is TGTGCCAGCAGCAGCGTCCCGGGGCCCCAGCATTTT.

The chain combines TRBV5-1 with TRBJ1-1; TRBD1 aligns across 8 bases. CDR1 and CDR2 (germline): SGHRS, YFSETQ. The J segment lost 3 bases and the V segment lost 0 bases, leaving 4 bases of the junction unmatched. The CDR3 spans 15 residues. The CDR3, as DNA: TGCGCCAGCAGCTTGGAGACAGGGGAATACACTGAAGCTTTCTTT. Amino acid sequence: CASSLETGEYTEAFF.

This clone showed up just once. The chain combines TRBV5-1 with TRBJ1-5; D remains unclear. The ends were cut back, 0 bases at V and 4 bases at J, with 11 bases in the middle. CDR1 and CDR2 (germline): SGHRS, YFSETQ. CDR3 size: 15 residues. In DNA, the CDR3 is TGCGCCAGCAGCTTGGAACCAGTCTCTAATCAGCCCCAGCATTTT. Its translation is CASSLEPVSNQPQHF.

V usage is TRBV19 and J usage is TRBJ2-1; tentative D call: TRBD1 (6 bases). The CDR3 totals 16 residues. The germline V gene encodes CDR1 LNHDA and CDR2 SQIVND (reference sequence). V dropped 7 bases and J dropped 0 bases, with 16 bases sitting between them. The CDR3 nucleotides are TGTGCCAGTACTAAACGGACAGAAGTCTCCTACAATGAGCAGTTCTTC. This gives the protein CASTKRTEVSYNEQFF.

The chain is built from TRBV24-1 and TRBJ2-1; D remains ambiguous. The CDR3 is 14 residues long. Germline lookup yields CDR1 KGHDR and CDR2 SFDVKD. Trimming removed 2 bases from V and 7 bases from J, with 11 bases in between. The CDR3, as DNA: TGTGCCACCAGTGATTACGCGGCGGCGAATGAGCAGTTCTTC. This encodes CATSDYAAANEQFF.

The rearrangement joins TRBV11-2 to TRBJ2-7, with 9 bases fitting TRBD2. CDR3 length: 15 residues. V dropped 5 bases and J dropped 0; count of bases not matched to a gene: 5. From germline, CDR1 is SGHAT and CDR2 FQNNGV. In DNA form, the CDR3 reads TGTGCCAGCAGCCAGATTAGCGGGGGCTCCTACGAGCAGTACTTC. Amino acid sequence: CASSQISGGSYEQYF.

This chain links TRBV5-1 with TRBJ1-3; D gene unclear. This CDR3 contains 13 residues. The V gene's germline CDR1 is SGHRS and CDR2 YFSETQ. Trimming left V 5 bases short and J 0 bases short, with 6 bases between. CDR3 sequence reads: CASRVGSGNTIYF. DNA of the CDR3: TGCGCCAGCAGGGTTGGCTCTGGAAACACCATATATTTT.

Written as DNA, the CDR3 is TGTGCCAGCAGCTTGAAGGCTTCAGGGGGCACGACTGAGCAGTTCTTC. It specifies CASSLKASGGTTEQFF. The chain employs TRBV5-4 and TRBJ2-1, with 8 bases lining up with TRBD1. Trimming at V came to 1 base and at J to 9 bases, leaving 12 bases not matched to a gene. Germline V gene sequence: CDR1 SGHNT, CDR2 YYREEE (reference sequence). The length of the CDR3 is 16 residues.

This clone was seen only a few times. This chain connects TRBV7-7 to TRBJ2-7; TRBD2 matches 12 bases. V lost 5 bases to trimming and J lost 2 bases; unmatched junction nucleotides: 7. Germline lookup yields CDR1 SSHAT and CDR2 FNYEAQ (reference sequence). The CDR3 spans 16 residues. This chain's CDR3 is CASSPRLAGDTYEQYF. In nucleotides, the CDR3 is TGTGCCAGCAGCCCAAGACTAGCGGGGGACACCTACGAGCAGTACTTC.

The chain is built from TRBV4-1 and TRBJ2-5; tentatively, D is TRBD2 (6 bases). CDR1 is MGHRA, CDR2 YSYEKL, per germline. The CDR3 extends over 17 amino acids. Trimming stripped 0 bases from V and 2 bases from J, with 16 bases between. The CDR3 DNA sequence: TGCGCCAGCAGCCAAGACTTGGGGGGTCCCTTTCAAGAGACCCAGTACTTC. Translation: CASSQDLGGPFQETQYF.

This chain joins TRBV6-6 and TRBJ2-7; 7 nucleotides agree with TRBD2. Trimming at V came to 5 bases and at J to 7 bases, leaving 11 bases not matched to a gene. Germline assignment: CDR1 MNHNY and CDR2 SVGAGI (reference sequence). This CDR3 has 14 amino acids. Here the CDR3 DNA reads TGTGCCAGCAGTCGATCGCGATACGGGGGGGAGCAGTACTTC. The encoded protein is CASSRSRYGGEQYF.

The J gene is TRBJ1-5, the V gene TRBV28; no reliable D call. CDR3 length: 15 amino acids. Germline V gene data show CDR1 as MDHEN and CDR2 as SYDVKM. Trimming took off 3 bases at V and 0 bases at J, with 9 bases between the two ends. DNA for the CDR3: TGTGCCAGCAGTTTGTTCATTCATAGCAATCAGCCCCAGCATTTT. It yields the protein CASSLFIHSNQPQHF.

V is TRBV19 and J is TRBJ1-5; tentative D call: TRBD1 (6 bases). V gave up 4 bases and J gave up 7 bases, with 14 bases separating them. This CDR3 is built from 14 residues. Per the germline V gene, CDR1 is LNHDA and CDR2 is SQIVND (reference sequence). The CDR3 DNA is TGTGCCAGTAGTACTCCAGGGGAGAGGCAGCCCCAGCATTTT. Protein sequence: CASSTPGERQPQHF. The full variable domain, rest sourced from reference TRBV19 and TRBJ1-5, is DGGITQSPKYLFRKEGQNVTLSCEQNLNHDAMYWYRQDPGQGLRLIYYSQIVNDFQKGDIAEGYSVSREKKESFPLTVTSAQKNPTAFYLCASSTPGERQPQHFGDGTRLSIL.

The V and J genes are TRBV10-3 and TRBJ1-4; 9 nucleotides line up with TRBD1. The CDR3 covers 13 residues. V shed 10 bases, J shed 8 bases, and the junction held 8 bases outside the gene matches. Germline CDR1 and CDR2: ENHRY and SYGVKD. This chain's CDR3 is CATKLDRGEKLFF. The CDR3 DNA reads TGTGCCACGAAGCTGGACAGGGGAGAAAAACTGTTTTTT.

This rearrangement joins TRBV5-6 to TRBJ1-1, with D maybe TRBD1 (5 bases). V dropped 3 bases and J dropped 6 bases, with 15 bases sitting between them. CDR3 length: 14 amino acids. The V gene's germline CDR1 is SGHDT and CDR2 YYEEEE. The CDR3 region has the DNA TGTGCCAGCAGCTGGGGGGTCGGGGCAGCTGAAGCTTTCTTT. Protein: CASSWGVGAAEAFF.

The chain recombines TRBV27 with TRBJ1-2, with D perhaps matching TRBD1 (5 bases). Trimming shortened V by 6 bases and J by 3 bases, and 14 bases separated the two germline ends. The CDR3 has 14 amino acids. Germline V gene data show CDR1 as MNHEY and CDR2 as SMNVEV (reference sequence). CDR3 loop: CASSKGRADYGYTF. The CDR3 DNA reads TGTGCCAGCAGCAAAGGCAGGGCAGACTATGGCTACACCTTC.

V gene TRBV29-1 combines with J gene TRBJ2-1; possibly TRBD1 for D (6 bases). CDR3 length: 12 amino acids. Germline V gene data show CDR1 as SQVTM and CDR2 as ANQGSEA. The CDR3 DNA reads as TGCAGAGTACAGGGAGCCTACAATGAGCAGTTCTTC. Its translation: CRVQGAYNEQFF.

Of note for this clone: Other DNA sequences within the sample encode an identical CDR3. The rearrangement uses TRBV3-1 (or the pseudogene TRBV3-2) and TRBJ1-2; TRBD1 is a possible D gene (5 bases). Germline V lookup: CDR1 LGHDT, CDR2 YNNKEL (reference sequence). The germline V and J ends were trimmed by 2 bases and 0 bases, with 7 bases remaining between them. The length of the CDR3 is 14 residues. The CDR3 sequence: CASSQQGANYGYTF. In nucleotides, the CDR3 is TGTGCCAGCAGCCAACAGGGCGCTAACTATGGCTACACCTTC.

This clone has just a few counts. The J gene is TRBJ2-2, the V gene TRBV30; 7 bases line up with TRBD1. The ends lost 4 bases at V and 0 bases at J; junction bases unmatched: 2. Germline V lookup: CDR1 GTSNPN, CDR2 SVGIG (reference sequence). This CDR3 spans 14 amino acids. This CDR3 reads CAWKGQPNTGELFF. CDR3 DNA: TGTGCCTGGAAGGGACAGCCGAACACCGGGGAGCTGTTTTTT. Full variable domain (rest looked up from reference TRBV30 and TRBJ2-2): SQTIHQWPATLVQPVGSPLSLECTVEGTSNPNLYWYRQAAGRGLQLLFYSVGIGQISSEVPQNLSASRPQDRQFILSSKKLLLSDSGFYLCAWKGQPNTGELFFGEGSRLTVL.

This chain connects TRBV11-1 to TRBJ1-2; no definite D call. V lost 5 bases to trimming and J lost 8 bases, with 15 bases between them. Germline V CDR1 and CDR2: SGHAT, FQDESV (reference sequence). This CDR3 comprises 13 residues. The chain's CDR3 is CASSPISLGGYTF. The CDR3 DNA follows: TGTGCCAGCAGCCCGATCTCACTCGGCGGCTACACCTTC.